This T cell receptor (beta chain) was sequenced during a study of response to subunit inactivated influenza vaccine. TCRdb ran MiXCR on the RT-PCR reads and lists one entry per CDR3 protein. This table has over 150,000 distinct CDR3 sequences, 9.5% to 12% appearing once. V was clipped by 1 base and J by 6 bases, with 15 bases between them. Germline CDR1 reads MNHEY; CDR2 reads SVGEGT. The CDR3 extends over 15 amino acids. Only a few counts were recorded for this clonotype. This specimen was CD8+ T cells sorted from PBMCs, taken about 23 months after vaccination. The chain uses TRBV6-2 or TRBV6-3 and TRBJ1-2; D might be TRBD1 (5 bases). The receptor comes from a man in his fifties or sixties who received an inactivated influenza vaccine. The CDR3 coding sequence is TGTGCCAGCAGTTACTATGGACAAGAAGGGCATGGCTACACCTTC. Residues: CASSYYGQEGHGYTF.